The 11 T cell receptor beta chains below all came from one sample that was sequenced in a study of cytotoxic CD8 clonotypes in ibrutinib-treated CLL. Some clones are missing from TCRdb's copy, which holds only in-frame ones; the method was immunoSEQ multiplex PCR. This sample yields roughly 250,000 clones, of which roughly 70% are seen a single time; 15% belongs to the top ten. The sample here was PBMCs, taken after 24 months of ibrutinib treatment. These receptors were obtained from a human donor with chronic lymphocytic leukemia.

This clone was found a few times. This rearrangement joins TRBV29-1 to TRBJ2-7, with no clear D. This CDR3 spans 13 amino acids. V was trimmed by 4 bases and J by 3 bases, leaving 13 bases between them. The V gene's germline CDR1 is SQVTM and CDR2 ANQGSEA. The CDR3 is CSVGGRMIYEQYF. The CDR3 DNA sequence: TGCAGCGTTGGAGGACGGATGATCTACGAGCAGTACTTC.

The chain couples TRBV28 to TRBJ1-2, with D perhaps matching TRBD1 (6 bases). The germline V and J ends were trimmed by 5 bases and 3 bases, with 10 bases remaining between them. There are 13 residues in the CDR3. Germline V gene sequence: CDR1 MDHEN, CDR2 SYDVKM. CDR3 in DNA: TGTGCCAGCAGTCAGGGGTCCGACTATGGCTACACCTTC. It is translated as CASSQGSDYGYTF.

The CDR3 bases are TGTGCCAGCAGCTTAATCAGGGAAACTAATGAAAAACTGTTTTTT. This encodes CASSLIRETNEKLFF. This chain joins TRBV5-6 and TRBJ1-4; D might be TRBD1 (5 bases). CDR1 SGHDT and CDR2 YYEEEE come from the germline V gene. V was clipped by 2 bases and J by 1 base, with 9 bases between them. CDR3 length equals 15 residues.

This rearrangement joins TRBV15 to TRBJ2-1, with 8 bases that match TRBD2. Per germline, CDR1 LNHNV and CDR2 YYDKDF (reference sequence). CDR3 length: 14 residues. Germline trimming cut 3 bases from V and 4 bases from J; bases unmatched to any gene: 2. This CDR3 is CATSSPGGYNEQFF. CDR3 in DNA: TGTGCCACCAGCAGCCCGGGAGGGTACAATGAGCAGTTCTTC.

J is TRBJ2-3 and V is TRBV9; 7 nucleotides line up with TRBD2. Unmatched junction bases numbered 10, after V lost 3 bases and J lost 3 bases. In germline, CDR1 is SGDLS, CDR2 YYNGEE. The CDR3 loop spans 16 amino acids. DNA of the CDR3: TGTGCCAGCAGCGCTAACCCGGGACTAATAACAGATACGCAGTATTTT. Translating it yields CASSANPGLITDTQYF.

The chain uses TRBV28 and TRBJ1-2; D remains ambiguous. Trimming took 4 bases from V and 5 from J, leaving 17 bases between them. This CDR3 has 15 residues. The germline CDR1 and CDR2 sequences are MDHEN and SYDVKM. The CDR3 region is CASSSPGNSQYGYTF. In nucleotides, the CDR3 is TGTGCCAGCAGTTCCCCCGGGAACAGCCAATATGGCTACACCTTC.

The chain is built from TRBV15 and TRBJ1-4; D gene uncertain. CDR1 and CDR2 (germline): LNHNV, YYDKDF (reference sequence). This CDR3 comprises 16 residues. Trimming took 4 bases from V and 7 from J, leaving 19 bases between them. The CDR3 here is CATSTSLSGRSEKLFF. For the CDR3, the DNA is TGTGCCACCAGCACCTCCTTATCGGGGAGGAGTGAAAAACTGTTTTTT. Full variable domain (rest looked up from reference TRBV15 and TRBJ1-4): DAMVIQNPRYQVTQFGKPVTLSCSQTLNHNVMYWYQQKSSQAPKLLFHYYDKDFNNEADTPDNFQSRRPNTSFCFLDIRSPGLGDTAMYLCATSTSLSGRSEKLFFGSGTQLSVL.

As DNA, the CDR3 is TGTGCCAGCAGCGTAGAGGTGAACTATGGCTACACCTTC. It translates to CASSVEVNYGYTF. The chain uses TRBV9 and TRBJ1-2; D gene ambiguous. CDR1 and CDR2 (germline): SGDLS, YYNGEE. The CDR3 loop spans 13 amino acids. The ends were cut back, 0 bases at V and 2 bases at J, with 5 bases in the middle.

For the CDR3, the DNA is TGTGCCAGCAGCGTCCTCCCCGAAGACTACGAGCAGTACTTC. Protein product: CASSVLPEDYEQYF. The chain uses TRBV9 and TRBJ2-7; D ambiguous. The V gene's germline CDR1 is SGDLS and CDR2 YYNGEE. This CDR3 has 14 residues. The ends were cut back, 2 bases at V and 3 bases at J, with 12 bases in the middle.

In this sample, this clone turned up once. The V call is TRBV14, the J call TRBJ2-7, with 9 bases identical to TRBD2. The germline V gene encodes CDR1 SGHDN and CDR2 FVKESK. The CDR3 extends over 14 amino acids. With 1 base clipped from V and 2 bases from J, the junction kept 0 bases outside the gene matches. CDR3 in DNA: TGTGCCAGCAGCCAAGGACTAGCGGCCTACGAGCAGTACTTC. This translates into CASSQGLAAYEQYF.

V is TRBV28 and J is TRBJ2-7, with 7 bases fitting TRBD1. The CDR3 spans 16 residues. Germline V CDR1 and CDR2: MDHEN, SYDVKM. V gave up 5 bases and J gave up 1 base; unmatched junction bases: 11. The CDR3: CASSKGWTGQSYEQYF. The CDR3 DNA sequence: TGTGCCAGCAGTAAGGGCTGGACAGGTCAATCCTACGAGCAGTACTTC.